This TCR beta chain was obtained from a study of blood T cells in healthy people across ages. A second PCR of 7 to 11 cycles used a sample-barcoded 5' primer and a J-beta primer mix. One entry per CDR3 protein results from TCRdb running MiXCR on the 5' RACE reads. The sample records approximately 1,000,000 distinct CDR3 sequences, 45% being singletons. In each sample, at least 6.5 million PBMCs were isolated. Whole-study findings and limits: Among T cells, TCR beta diversity per million cells dropped roughly linearly as age rose.

V trimming: 1 base; J trimming: 5 bases; junction bases outside the gene matches: 6. Germline V gene sequence: CDR1 MGHRA, CDR2 YSYEKL. The CDR3 has 16 amino acids. Concerning this clonotype itself: Its cognate antigen is unknown.

The J gene is TRBJ1-4, the V gene TRBV4-1, with 8 bases that match TRBD1. Sequencing used blood. The sequence was collected from a woman aged 55-70 years in good health. The CDR3 coding sequence is TGCGCCAGCAGCCAAGGTTCCGGGACAGGAAATGAAAAACTGTTTTTT. Translated, it gives CASSQGSGTGNEKLFF.